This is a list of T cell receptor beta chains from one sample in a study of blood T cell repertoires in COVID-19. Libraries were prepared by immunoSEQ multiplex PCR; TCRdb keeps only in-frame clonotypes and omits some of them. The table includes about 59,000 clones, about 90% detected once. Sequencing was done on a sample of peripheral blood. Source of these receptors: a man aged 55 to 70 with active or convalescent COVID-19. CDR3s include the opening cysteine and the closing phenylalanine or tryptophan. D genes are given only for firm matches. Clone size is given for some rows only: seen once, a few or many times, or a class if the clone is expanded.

CDR3aa: CASSDWGRGRAGELFF; CDR3nt: TGTGCCAGCAGTGACTGGGGCAGGGGGCGAGCCGGGGAGCTGTTTTTT; v_gene: TRBV6-4; j_gene: TRBJ2-2; d_gene: TRBD1; abundance: .
CDR3aa: CASGFMGLAGAGSYNEQFF; CDR3nt: TGTGCTAGTGGTTTCATGGGACTAGCGGGAGCCGGCTCCTACAATGAGCAGTTCTTC; v_gene: TRBV12-5; j_gene: TRBJ2-1; d_gene: TRBD2; abundance: .
CDR3aa: CASRTSSGRAVVNEQFF; CDR3nt: TGCGCCAGCAGGACTTCTAGCGGGAGGGCCGTGGTTAATGAGCAGTTCTTC; v_gene: TRBV10-2; j_gene: TRBJ2-1; d_gene: TRBD2; abundance: .
CDR3aa: CASSATGVSREQYF; CDR3nt: TGTGCCAGCAGCGCCACAGGGGTGTCGCGAGAGCAGTACTTC; v_gene: TRBV9; j_gene: TRBJ2-7; d_gene: TRBD1; abundance: few
CDR3aa: CASSQQQGAHYGYTF; CDR3nt: TGCGCCAGCAGCCAACAACAGGGGGCGCATTATGGCTACACCTTC; v_gene: TRBV4-1; j_gene: TRBJ1-2; d_gene: TRBD1; abundance: once
CDR3aa: CASSYSSPRDEQYF; CDR3nt: TGTGCCAGCAGTTACTCGAGTCCCAGGGACGAGCAGTACTTC; v_gene: TRBV6-5; j_gene: TRBJ2-7; d_gene: .; abundance: .
CDR3aa: CATSDPSAGPLYEQFF; CDR3nt: TGTGCCACCAGTGACCCCTCCGCGGGGCCCCTCTATGAGCAGTTCTTC; v_gene: TRBV24-1; j_gene: TRBJ2-1; d_gene: .; abundance: .
CDR3aa: CASSQADLRGSYNSPLHF; CDR3nt: TGTGCCAGCAGCCAAGCTGATTTACGAGGCTCCTATAATTCACCCCTCCACTTT; v_gene: TRBV14; j_gene: TRBJ1-6; d_gene: .; abundance: once
CDR3aa: CASRGANGPRPQHF; CDR3nt: TGTGCCAGTAGGGGAGCGAACGGGCCCAGGCCCCAGCATTTT; v_gene: TRBV19; j_gene: TRBJ1-5; d_gene: .; abundance: .
CDR3aa: CASSPRTSDYNEQFF; CDR3nt: TGTGCCAGCTCACCACGGACTTCAGATTACAATGAGCAGTTCTTC; v_gene: TRBV18; j_gene: TRBJ2-1; d_gene: .; abundance: .
CDR3aa: CASSLGRGTNEKLFF; CDR3nt: TGCGCCAGCAGCCTGGGCCGGGGAACTAATGAAAAACTGTTTTTT; v_gene: TRBV5-1; j_gene: TRBJ1-4; d_gene: .; abundance: once
CDR3aa: CATSTTSGALLGTQYF; CDR3nt: TGTGCCACCTCAACGACTAGCGGGGCCCTTCTCGGGACCCAGTACTTC; v_gene: TRBV24-1; j_gene: TRBJ2-5; d_gene: TRBD2; abundance: .
CDR3aa: CASSPGLGDTEAFF; CDR3nt: TGCGCCAGCAGCCCGGGACTGGGGGACACTGAAGCTTTCTTT; v_gene: TRBV4-1; j_gene: TRBJ1-1; d_gene: .; abundance: .
CDR3aa: CASSLSTLAGEEQYF; CDR3nt: TGTGCCAGCAGTTTATCGACACTAGCGGGGGAAGAGCAGTACTTC; v_gene: TRBV28; j_gene: TRBJ2-7; d_gene: TRBD2; abundance: .
CDR3aa: CASSYPERQGNEKLFF; CDR3nt: TGTGCCAGCAGTTACCCCGAGAGACAGGGGAATGAAAAACTGTTTTTT; v_gene: TRBV6-6; j_gene: TRBJ1-4; d_gene: TRBD1; abundance: .
CDR3aa: CASSTRERDSLGTQYF; CDR3nt: TGTGCCAGCAGCACCCGAGAAAGGGACAGCCTAGGGACCCAGTACTTC; v_gene: TRBV9; j_gene: TRBJ2-5; d_gene: TRBD1; abundance: .
CDR3aa: CASSPQTPGVWAYNEQFF; CDR3nt: TGTGCCAGCAGTCCCCAAACCCCGGGGGTTTGGGCCTACAATGAGCAGTTCTTC; v_gene: TRBV6-2/TRBV6-3; j_gene: TRBJ2-1; d_gene: .; abundance: few
CDR3aa: CASSEAGANQPQHF; CDR3nt: TGTGCCAGCAGTGAAGCAGGGGCGAATCAGCCCCAGCATTTT; v_gene: TRBV2; j_gene: TRBJ1-5; d_gene: .; abundance: .
CDR3aa: CASSLTQETQYF; CDR3nt: TGTGCCAGCAGCTTGACTCAAGAGACCCAGTACTTC; v_gene: TRBV7-2; j_gene: TRBJ2-5; d_gene: .; abundance: .
CDR3aa: CSVLTGGYEQYF; CDR3nt: TGCAGCGTTTTAACAGGGGGCTACGAGCAGTACTTC; v_gene: TRBV29-1; j_gene: TRBJ2-7; d_gene: TRBD1; abundance: .
CDR3aa: CATSLQGMNEKLFF; CDR3nt: TGTGCCACCAGCCTACAGGGGATGAATGAAAAACTGTTTTTT; v_gene: TRBV15; j_gene: TRBJ1-4; d_gene: TRBD1; abundance: .
CDR3aa: CASSLILGTGTSGANVLTF; CDR3nt: TGTGCCAGCAGCTTAATCTTGGGGACAGGGACCTCTGGGGCCAACGTCCTGACTTTC; v_gene: TRBV7-9; j_gene: TRBJ2-6; d_gene: TRBD1; abundance: .
CDR3aa: CASSPLDVRGGELFF; CDR3nt: TGTGCCAGCAGCCCACTAGACGTCCGGGGGGGGGAGCTGTTTTTT; v_gene: TRBV7-6; j_gene: TRBJ2-2; d_gene: .; abundance: .
CDR3aa: CASSPYPGKTEAFF; CDR3nt: TGCGCCAGCAGCCCGTACCCAGGAAAAACTGAAGCTTTCTTT; v_gene: TRBV5-1; j_gene: TRBJ1-1; d_gene: .; abundance: .
CDR3aa: CASSTPQQIRITEAFF; CDR3nt: TGTGCCAGCTCAACCCCCCAACAGATTAGAATCACTGAAGCTTTCTTT; v_gene: TRBV27; j_gene: TRBJ1-1; d_gene: .; abundance: .
CDR3aa: CASSPGTEMGAGNTIYF; CDR3nt: TGTGCCAGCTCACCAGGGACAGAAATGGGCGCGGGAAACACCATATATTTT; v_gene: TRBV18; j_gene: TRBJ1-3; d_gene: TRBD1; abundance: once
CDR3aa: CASSRGRTGNEKLFF; CDR3nt: TGTGCCAGCAGCCGGGGGCGGACAGGGAATGAAAAACTGTTTTTT; v_gene: TRBV7-8; j_gene: TRBJ1-4; d_gene: TRBD1; abundance: .
CDR3aa: CASSLSSGAGTFEQYF; CDR3nt: TGTGCCAGCAGCTTGTCTAGCGGGGCCGGGACCTTCGAGCAGTACTTC; v_gene: TRBV11-3; j_gene: TRBJ2-7; d_gene: TRBD2; abundance: .
CDR3aa: CASRRYVLMRNQPQHF; CDR3nt: TGTGCCAGCAGAAGGTACGTACTCATGAGGAATCAGCCCCAGCATTTT; v_gene: TRBV28; j_gene: TRBJ1-5; d_gene: .; abundance: .
CDR3aa: CASSHGQRNTEAFF; CDR3nt: TGCGCCAGCAGCCATGGACAGCGGAACACTGAAGCTTTCTTT; v_gene: TRBV4-1; j_gene: TRBJ1-1; d_gene: .; abundance: few
CDR3aa: CASNALAYNEQFF; CDR3nt: TGTGCCAGCAACGCTCTAGCGTACAATGAGCAGTTCTTC; v_gene: TRBV6-5; j_gene: TRBJ2-1; d_gene: .; abundance: once
CDR3aa: CASSLWTPNTEAFF; CDR3nt: TGTGCCAGCAGCCTATGGACACCCAACACTGAAGCTTTCTTT; v_gene: TRBV5-6; j_gene: TRBJ1-1; d_gene: .; abundance: .
CDR3aa: CATLVSVGTAKNYGYTF; CDR3nt: TGTGCCACCCTTGTCTCAGTGGGGACAGCTAAAAACTATGGCTACACCTTC; v_gene: TRBV28; j_gene: TRBJ1-2; d_gene: TRBD1; abundance: .
CDR3aa: CASSPSTGIINEQYF; CDR3nt: TGTGCCAGCTCACCTTCGACAGGGATAATAAACGAGCAGTACTTC; v_gene: TRBV18; j_gene: TRBJ2-7; d_gene: TRBD1; abundance: .
CDR3aa: CASGLRTSGIRADTQYF; CDR3nt: TGTGCCAGCGGCCTGCGGACTAGCGGGATTCGGGCAGATACGCAGTATTTT; v_gene: TRBV27; j_gene: TRBJ2-3; d_gene: TRBD2; abundance: .
CDR3aa: CASSQERGRELFF; CDR3nt: TGTGCCAGCAGCCAAGAGCGGGGCAGGGAGCTGTTTTTT; v_gene: TRBV3-1/TRBV3-2; j_gene: TRBJ2-2; d_gene: .; abundance: .
CDR3aa: CATGQGFGEQYF; CDR3nt: TGTGCCACCGGACAGGGGTTTGGCGAGCAGTACTTC; v_gene: TRBV6-5; j_gene: TRBJ2-7; d_gene: TRBD1; abundance: few
CDR3aa: CASSTGALVSTDTQYF; CDR3nt: TGCGCCAGCAGCACTGGGGCGTTGGTGAGCACAGATACGCAGTATTTT; v_gene: TRBV5-1; j_gene: TRBJ2-3; d_gene: .; abundance: .
CDR3aa: CASSSQGRGGYTF; CDR3nt: TGTGCCAGCAGCTCACAGGGAAGAGGCGGCTACACCTTC; v_gene: TRBV7-2; j_gene: TRBJ1-2; d_gene: .; abundance: once
CDR3aa: CASSLDRGGQPQHF; CDR3nt: TGTGCCAGCAGCTTGGACAGGGGCGGTCAGCCCCAGCATTTT; v_gene: TRBV5-8; j_gene: TRBJ1-5; d_gene: TRBD1; abundance: .
CDR3aa: CATSDSRLMNNEQFF; CDR3nt: TGTGCCACCAGTGATTCGAGACTGATGAACAATGAGCAGTTCTTC; v_gene: TRBV24-1; j_gene: TRBJ2-1; d_gene: .; abundance: .
CDR3aa: CAWSAETQYF; CDR3nt: TGTGCCTGGAGTGCGGAGACCCAGTACTTC; v_gene: TRBV30; j_gene: TRBJ2-5; d_gene: .; abundance: .
CDR3aa: CASSQALGLLREPQHF; CDR3nt: TGCGCCAGCAGCCAAGCCCTTGGACTACTAAGGGAGCCCCAGCATTTT; v_gene: TRBV4-1; j_gene: TRBJ1-5; d_gene: .; abundance: .
CDR3aa: CASSLEGLAGRSEQFF; CDR3nt: TGTGCCAGCAGCTTAGAGGGACTAGCGGGAAGGAGTGAGCAGTTCTTC; v_gene: TRBV7-9; j_gene: TRBJ2-1; d_gene: TRBD2; abundance: .
CDR3aa: CASNLHYRDEQYF; CDR3nt: TGTGCCAGCAACCTGCATTACAGGGACGAGCAGTACTTC; v_gene: TRBV21-1; j_gene: TRBJ2-7; d_gene: .; abundance: .
CDR3aa: CASSLGGRDNSPLHF; CDR3nt: TGTGCCAGCAGCTTAGGCGGGCGGGATAATTCACCCCTCCACTTT; v_gene: TRBV7-9; j_gene: TRBJ1-6; d_gene: .; abundance: .
CDR3aa: CAARSGATGANVLTF; CDR3nt: TGTGCCGCCCGATCAGGGGCGACAGGGGCCAACGTCCTGACTTTC; v_gene: TRBV28; j_gene: TRBJ2-6; d_gene: .; abundance: .
CDR3aa: CSVGTGPTEAFF; CDR3nt: TGCAGCGTGGGGACAGGGCCCACTGAAGCTTTCTTT; v_gene: TRBV29-1; j_gene: TRBJ1-1; d_gene: TRBD1; abundance: .
CDR3aa: CASSLEGVVNTGELFF; CDR3nt: TGCGCCAGCAGCTTGGAAGGGGTAGTGAACACCGGGGAGCTGTTTTTT; v_gene: TRBV5-1; j_gene: TRBJ2-2; d_gene: .; abundance: .
CDR3aa: CASSFSRGDYGYTF; CDR3nt: TGTGCCAGCAGCTTTAGCAGGGGAGACTATGGCTACACCTTC; v_gene: TRBV7-8; j_gene: TRBJ1-2; d_gene: .; abundance: .
CDR3aa: CASRLVSGYTF; CDR3nt: TGTGCCAGCCGTCTGGTGAGCGGCTACACCTTC; v_gene: TRBV12-3/TRBV12-4; j_gene: TRBJ1-2; d_gene: .; abundance: .
CDR3aa: CASTLIGVSYNEQFF; CDR3nt: TGTGCCAGCACCCTTATAGGGGTCTCCTACAATGAGCAGTTCTTC; v_gene: TRBV6-5; j_gene: TRBJ2-1; d_gene: .; abundance: .
CDR3aa: CASSKDRDFFRTEAFF; CDR3nt: TGTGCCAGTAGCAAGGACAGGGACTTTTTCCGCACTGAAGCTTTCTTT; v_gene: TRBV19; j_gene: TRBJ1-1; d_gene: TRBD1; abundance: once
CDR3aa: CASSQTGQNSNQPQHF; CDR3nt: TGCGCCAGCAGCCAAACGGGACAGAATAGCAATCAGCCCCAGCATTTT; v_gene: TRBV4-1; j_gene: TRBJ1-5; d_gene: TRBD1; abundance: .